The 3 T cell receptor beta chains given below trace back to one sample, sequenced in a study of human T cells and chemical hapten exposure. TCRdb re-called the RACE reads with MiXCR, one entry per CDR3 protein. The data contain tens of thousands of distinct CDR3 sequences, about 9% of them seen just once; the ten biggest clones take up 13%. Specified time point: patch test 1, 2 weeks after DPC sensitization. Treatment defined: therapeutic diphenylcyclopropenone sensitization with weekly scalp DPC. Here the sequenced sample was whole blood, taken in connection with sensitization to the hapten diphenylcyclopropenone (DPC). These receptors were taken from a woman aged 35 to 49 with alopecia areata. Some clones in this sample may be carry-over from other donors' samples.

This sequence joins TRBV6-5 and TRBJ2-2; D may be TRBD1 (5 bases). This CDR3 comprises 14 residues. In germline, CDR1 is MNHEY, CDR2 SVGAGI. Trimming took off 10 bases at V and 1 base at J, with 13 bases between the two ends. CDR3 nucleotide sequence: TGTGCCACCCAGGGATTGGGGAACACCGGGGAGCTGTTTTTT. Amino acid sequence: CATQGLGNTGELFF.

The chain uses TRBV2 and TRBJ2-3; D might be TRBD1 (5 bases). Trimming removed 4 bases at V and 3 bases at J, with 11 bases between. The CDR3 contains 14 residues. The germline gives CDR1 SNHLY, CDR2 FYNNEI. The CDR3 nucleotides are TGTGCCAGCAGTGGCAGGGTGGGGACAGATACGCAGTATTTT. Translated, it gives CASSGRVGTDTQYF.

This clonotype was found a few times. The CDR3 loop reads CASSQDLAYEQYF. The CDR3 DNA reads as TGTGCCAGCAGCCAAGATTTAGCCTACGAGCAGTACTTC. This chain links TRBV3-1 with TRBJ2-7; D unresolved. The germline V and J ends were trimmed by 0 bases and 2 bases, with 5 bases remaining between them. Germline V gives CDR1 LGHDT, CDR2 YNNKEL (reference sequence). CDR3 length equals 13 residues.